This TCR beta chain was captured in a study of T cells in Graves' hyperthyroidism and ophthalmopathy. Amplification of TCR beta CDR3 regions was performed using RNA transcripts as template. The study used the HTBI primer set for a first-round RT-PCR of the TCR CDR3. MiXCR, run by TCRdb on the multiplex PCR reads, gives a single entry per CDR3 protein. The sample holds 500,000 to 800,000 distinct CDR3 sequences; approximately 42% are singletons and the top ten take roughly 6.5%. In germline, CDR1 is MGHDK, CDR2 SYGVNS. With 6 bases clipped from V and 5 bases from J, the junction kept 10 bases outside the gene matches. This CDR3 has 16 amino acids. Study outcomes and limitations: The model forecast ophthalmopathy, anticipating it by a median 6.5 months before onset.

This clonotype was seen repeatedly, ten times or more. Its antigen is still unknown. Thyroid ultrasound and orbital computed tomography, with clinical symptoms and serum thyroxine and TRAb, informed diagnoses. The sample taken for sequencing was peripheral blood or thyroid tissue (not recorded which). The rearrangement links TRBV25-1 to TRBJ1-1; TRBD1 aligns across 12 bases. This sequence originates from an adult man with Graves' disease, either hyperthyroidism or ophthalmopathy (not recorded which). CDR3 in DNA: TGTGCCAGCAGCCTGGGGGACAGGGGGCCGGGGACTGAAGCTTTCTTT. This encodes CASSLGDRGPGTEAFF.